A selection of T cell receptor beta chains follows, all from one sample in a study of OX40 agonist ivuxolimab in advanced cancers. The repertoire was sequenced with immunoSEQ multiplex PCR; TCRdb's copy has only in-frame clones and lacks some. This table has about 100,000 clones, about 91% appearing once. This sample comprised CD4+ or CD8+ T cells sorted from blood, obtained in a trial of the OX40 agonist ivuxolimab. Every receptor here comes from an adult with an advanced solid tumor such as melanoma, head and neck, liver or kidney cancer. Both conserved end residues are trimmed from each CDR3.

ASSSQRGSGYEQY | TRBJ2-7 | TRBV27
ASSLNTEAF | TRBJ1-1 | TRBV5-5
ASSLSRGSDTQY | TRBJ2-3 | TRBV7-3
ASSQDRGRIYNEQF | TRBJ2-1 | TRBV14
ASRGQGVGEKLF | TRBJ1-4 | TRBV7-9
ASSLTARDQPQH | TRBJ1-5 | TRBV27
ATSRVRLAGEQF | TRBJ2-1 | TRBV15
ASSTGLAGGRLSTDTQY | TRBJ2-3 | TRBV7-2
ASNRLDAAGDTQY | TRBJ2-3 | TRBV28
ASGSRTGVSGSIYEQY | TRBJ2-7 | TRBV12-5
ASSLDLASGRHEQY | TRBJ2-7 | TRBV7-6
ASSFSGTSTDTQY | TRBJ2-3 | TRBV5-4
ASSLLGSQQETQY | TRBJ2-5 | TRBV7-9
ASRRDRDRVYEQY | TRBJ2-7 | TRBV2
ASSKTASEIAKNIQY | TRBJ2-4 | TRBV28
AWSVPGNTIY | TRBJ1-3 | TRBV30
ASHRAHQETQY | TRBJ2-5 | TRBV2
ASSPLAEATYEQY | TRBJ2-7 | TRBV18
ASSFPVTYEQY | TRBJ2-7 | TRBV28
ASSLPLSSGANVLT | TRBJ2-6 | TRBV5-6
ASSPGHRNEKLF | TRBJ1-4 | TRBV25-1
ASSVGGTVPYEQY | TRBJ2-7 | TRBV9
ASSLGTGSNQPQH | TRBJ1-5 | TRBV5-6
ASSFKTSGKEQF | TRBJ2-1 | TRBV5-1
ASSFGARKPSYEQY | TRBJ2-7 | TRBV7-9
ASSLAEETQY | TRBJ2-5 | TRBV7-9
ASSPGPTYEQY | TRBJ2-7 | TRBV18
ASSQEPPLLLERGTEAF | TRBJ1-1 | TRBV14
ASSLGDTSGLREKLF | TRBJ1-4 | TRBV7-9
ASSLGAQGSETQY | TRBJ2-5 | TRBV5-1
ASSDRAGGGELF | TRBJ2-2 | TRBV7-2
ASSVTGRETQY | TRBJ2-5 | TRBV19
ASSFLGQGVSKETQY | TRBJ2-5 | TRBV7-9
ASSTGGGSPLH | TRBJ1-6 | TRBV11-3
AWMREINEKLF | TRBJ1-4 | TRBV30
ASSLSLAGFDPNEQF | TRBJ2-1 | TRBV18
ASSPGLAAYQTPEQF | TRBJ2-1 | TRBV11-1
ASSLRGGSTEAF | TRBJ1-1 | TRBV11-3
ASTIIPRLAGDRSSYEQY | TRBJ2-7 | TRBV5-5
ASSYWASGSTGELF | TRBJ2-2 | TRBV6-5
ASSSKSGLAGGPPGELF | TRBJ2-2 | TRBV19
ASSLARGMSYEQY | TRBJ2-7 | TRBV13
ASSLLSLNTEAF | TRBJ1-1 | TRBV5-1
ASSEYRGLAGAGELF | TRBJ2-2 | TRBV25-1
ASSVEAMGQKSPSGANVLT | TRBJ2-6 | TRBV9
ASSVGRNTGELF | TRBJ2-2 | TRBV5-5
AITPFGGPKDEQF | TRBJ2-1 | TRBV10-3
ASSPGSSGNTIY | TRBJ1-3 | TRBV18
ASSLVGQGASPDTQY | TRBJ2-3 | TRBV5-4